These 26 T cell receptor beta chains share one sample of origin, sequenced in a study of T cells in localized non-small cell lung cancer. Repertoires were generated with immunoSEQ multiplex PCR, while TCRdb's copy carries only in-frame clones and drops some. The sample consists of roughly 1,200 clones, 30% to 35% of them appearing once. Sequenced here: normal lung tissue next to the tumor, sampled before any cancer treatment. The source is a male donor at least 60 years old with stage I squamous cell lung carcinoma.

The chain has TRBV19 and TRBJ1-2; D gene ambiguous. V lost 7 bases to trimming and J lost 6 bases, with 18 bases between them. The CDR3 is 14 amino acids. Germline CDR1 and CDR2: LNHDA and SQIVND (reference sequence). The CDR3 here is CASTPSGRVDGYTF. The DNA of the CDR3 is TGTGCCAGTACCCCCAGCGGGCGCGTCGATGGCTACACCTTC.

The rearrangement joins TRBV18 to TRBJ2-2; TRBD1 matches at 9 bases. The CDR3 totals 15 residues. With V trimmed by 4 bases and J by 3 bases, 3 bases remained unmatched. In germline, CDR1 is KGHSH, CDR2 LQKENI. CDR3: CASSLGQGYTGELFF. The CDR3 nucleotides are TGTGCCAGCTCACTCGGACAGGGGTACACCGGGGAGCTGTTTTTT.

This chain uses TRBV28 with TRBJ2-2; D might be TRBD1 (6 bases). Germline CDR1 and CDR2: MDHEN and SYDVKM. Between the trimmed V and J ends, which lost 5 bases and 6 bases, there was a span of 10 bases. The CDR3 runs 13 residues. CDR3 amino acids: CASSRGGPGELFF. In nucleotides, the CDR3 is TGTGCCAGCAGTCGAGGGGGACCCGGGGAGCTGTTTTTT.

This chain uses TRBV9 with TRBJ1-3; D is undetermined. The CDR3 has 14 residues. Trimming left V 3 bases short and J 2 bases short, with 9 bases between. Germline V CDR1 and CDR2: SGDLS, YYNGEE. CDR3 coding DNA: TGTGCCAGCAGCGCTCAGACCACTGGAAACACCATATATTTT. Its protein is CASSAQTTGNTIYF.

The V and J genes are TRBV28 and TRBJ1-2; D not certain. Trimming shortened V by 5 bases and J by 1 base, and 17 bases separated the two germline ends. This CDR3 spans 16 amino acids. Germline V gives CDR1 MDHEN, CDR2 SYDVKM. The CDR3 protein is CASSLSASHLNYGYTF. The CDR3 region has the DNA TGTGCCAGCAGTCTAAGCGCCTCACATCTTAACTATGGCTACACCTTC.

This chain joins TRBV4-1 and TRBJ2-3; D possibly corresponds to TRBD2 (7 bases). The V and J ends lost 3 bases and 5 bases respectively, with 12 bases between them. This CDR3 has 14 amino acids. Germline V CDR1 and CDR2: MGHRA, YSYEKL. DNA of the CDR3: TGCGCCAGCAGCCACGGGGGGCAGGAAGATACGCAGTATTTT. Protein: CASSHGGQEDTQYF.

The chain recombines TRBV18 with TRBJ1-1; D unresolved. With 3 bases removed from V and 1 base from J, the gap between germline ends came to 6 bases. CDR3 length: 13 amino acids. Looked up from germline, CDR1 is KGHSH and CDR2 is LQKENI. CDR3 loop: CASSPSPNTEAFF. The CDR3 region has the DNA TGTGCCAGCTCACCTTCCCCGAACACTGAAGCTTTCTTT.

The table lists this clone with a few counts. This sequence joins TRBV6-8 and TRBJ2-7; D is ambiguous. The CDR3 loop spans 12 amino acids. Germline V gene lookup returns CDR1 MNHGY and CDR2 SAAAGT. Trimming shortened V by 0 bases and J by 5 bases, and 5 bases separated the two germline ends. The CDR3 is CASSYSGDEQYF. CDR3 sequence (DNA): TGTGCCAGCAGTTACTCTGGCGACGAGCAGTACTTC.

The sample holds a few counts of this clone. The chain employs TRBV6-8 and TRBJ1-5, with TRBD1 as a possible D gene (5 bases). V shed 7 bases and J shed 1 base, with 14 bases lying between them. The CDR3 totals 15 residues. Germline CDR1 MNHGY, CDR2 SAAAGT. For the CDR3, the DNA is TGTGCCAGCAAATTTTTGGGGGGGAGCAATCAGCCCCAGCATTTT. Its protein is CASKFLGGSNQPQHF.

The chain couples TRBV18 to TRBJ1-6; 8 bases match TRBD1. CDR3 length: 16 residues. Germline CDR1 and CDR2: KGHSH and LQKENI. After removal of 2 bases from V and 8 bases from J, the junction contained 8 bases not matched to a gene. Here the CDR3 reads CASSPERTGTDSPLHF. The CDR3 DNA follows: TGTGCCAGCTCACCAGAAAGGACAGGGACGGATTCACCCCTCCACTTT.

The CDR3 reads CASGGDAPDTPLHF. The DNA of the CDR3 is TGTGCTAGTGGGGGGGACGCCCCAGATACACCCCTCCACTTT. J is TRBJ1-6 and V is TRBV12-5; weak D call: TRBD1 (5 bases). Germline-derived CDR1 and CDR2 are LGHNT and FRNRAP. V was pared by 6 bases and J by 11 bases, with 17 bases between. There are 14 residues in the CDR3.

Only a few counts were recorded for this clone. The chain uses TRBV9 and TRBJ2-5, with unresolved D. Trimming took off 4 bases at V and 1 base at J, with 17 bases between the two ends. In germline, CDR1 is SGDLS, CDR2 YYNGEE. This CDR3 spans 16 amino acids. This CDR3 is CASSPGKAYPQETQYF. CDR3 DNA sequence: TGTGCCAGCAGCCCCGGAAAAGCCTACCCCCAAGAGACCCAGTACTTC. The entire variable domain, with the rest obtained from reference TRBV9 and TRBJ2-5, is as follows: DSGVTQTPKHLITATGQRVTLRCSPRSGDLSVYWYQQSLDQGLQFLIQYYNGEERAKGNILERFSAQQFPDLHSELNLSSLELGDSALYFCASSPGKAYPQETQYFGPGTRLLVL.

There are a few counts of this clone. This sequence joins TRBV19 and TRBJ1-2; no clear D. Germline CDR1 and CDR2: LNHDA and SQIVND (reference sequence). The CDR3 extends over 15 amino acids. Between the trimmed V and J ends, which lost 10 bases and 4 bases, there was a span of 22 bases. CDR3 sequence reads: CATNPNGLTPYGYTF. The CDR3 bases are TGTGCCACCAACCCTAATGGACTGACGCCCTATGGCTACACCTTC.

The chain joins TRBV18 to TRBJ1-1; no firm D call. Trimming took 0 bases from V and 0 from J, leaving 5 bases between them. Per germline, CDR1 KGHSH and CDR2 LQKENI. The CDR3 has 14 amino acids. The CDR3 sequence: CASSPPTMNTEAFF. Written as DNA, the CDR3 is TGTGCCAGCTCACCACCGACTATGAACACTGAAGCTTTCTTT.

This chain uses TRBV30 with TRBJ2-2, with a tentative D call TRBD2 (5 bases). The CDR3 covers 12 residues. The V gene lost 7 bases and the J gene lost 8 bases, with 14 bases spanning the gap. CDR1 and CDR2 from the germline V gene are GTSNPN and SVGIG (reference sequence). The CDR3 region has the DNA TGTGCCTCCCCAGTGGGAGAAGGGGAGCTGTTTTTT. As protein: CASPVGEGELFF.

The chain recombines TRBV6-8 with TRBJ1-2; 7 bases agree with TRBD1. J gave up 8 bases and V 5 bases, and 11 bases lay outside the gene matches. The CDR3 is made up of 14 amino acids. The germline V gene encodes CDR1 MNHGY and CDR2 SAAAGT. DNA of the CDR3: TGTGCCAGCAGTCACGAAGGAAGGGGGCGAGGCTACACCTTC. Amino acids: CASSHEGRGRGYTF.

The gene calls are TRBV30 and TRBJ2-5; D call uncertain. The V gene lost 4 bases and the J gene lost 2 bases, with 8 bases spanning the gap. The CDR3 is made up of 12 amino acids. Germline values: CDR1 GTSNPN, CDR2 SVGIG (reference sequence). This CDR3 is CAWTPSQETQYF. The CDR3 DNA sequence: TGTGCCTGGACCCCCTCACAAGAGACCCAGTACTTC.

The chain joins TRBV25-1 to TRBJ2-7; 9 bases are a match to TRBD1. J gave up 3 bases and V 6 bases, and 6 bases lay outside the gene matches. This CDR3 comprises 14 residues. Germline V gene sequence: CDR1 MGHDK, CDR2 SYGVNS. CDR3 residues: CASRKDRGDYEQYF. The DNA of the CDR3 is TGTGCCAGCAGGAAAGACAGGGGGGACTACGAGCAGTACTTC.

The chain's CDR3 is CASRSAEAGTEGYTF. The CDR3 region has the DNA TGTGCCAGCAGATCTGCCGAGGCAGGGACGGAAGGCTACACCTTC. The V and J genes are TRBV28 and TRBJ1-2, with TRBD1 as a possible D gene (5 bases). V was clipped by 6 bases and J by 8 bases, with 22 bases between them. The germline gives CDR1 MDHEN, CDR2 SYDVKM. The CDR3 extends over 15 amino acids.

V usage is TRBV30 and J usage is TRBJ1-5; the match to TRBD1 covers 10 bases. The V and J ends lost 2 bases and 7 bases, in that order; junction bases with no gene match: 11. This CDR3 has 16 amino acids. Germline V gives CDR1 GTSNPN, CDR2 SVGIG (reference sequence). CDR3 sequence (DNA): TGTGCCTGGAGTCTCGGGACAGGGGATTTTCGGCAGCCCCAGCATTTT. It codes for CAWSLGTGDFRQPQHF.

The chain combines TRBV30 with TRBJ2-3; TRBD1 might be the D (6 bases). CDR3 size: 12 residues. Trimming pared 2 bases from V and 5 bases from J, leaving 8 bases between. Germline-derived CDR1 and CDR2 are GTSNPN and SVGIG (reference sequence). CDR3 in DNA: TGTGCCTGGAGTAAAGGGGGAGATACGCAGTATTTT. Protein sequence: CAWSKGGDTQYF.

This clone was seen a handful of times. The V gene is TRBV23-1, the J gene TRBJ2-7; 10 bases line up with TRBD1. TRBV23-1 has ORF status, its function being uncertain. This CDR3 is built from 14 residues. J gave up 3 bases and V 6 bases, and 5 bases lay outside the gene matches. The CDR3 DNA sequence: TGCGCCAGCAGCCAAGGGACAGGGGACTACGAGCAGTACTTC. Amino acid sequence: CASSQGTGDYEQYF.

This clone was recorded a few times. This chain connects TRBV14 to TRBJ2-1, with 11 bases that match TRBD1. Trimming cost V 3 bases and J 4 bases; bases outside gene matches: 8. This CDR3 spans 17 amino acids. Germline CDR1 is SGHDN and CDR2 is FVKESK. The CDR3 DNA reads as TGTGCCAGCAGCCAGGCCAAAGGGACAGGGGGATACAATGAGCAGTTCTTC. Its translation: CASSQAKGTGGYNEQFF. The entire variable domain, with the rest obtained from reference TRBV14 and TRBJ2-1, is as follows: EAGVTQFPSHSVIEKGQTVTLRCDPISGHDNLYWYRRVMGKEIKFLLHFVKESKQDESGMPNNRFLAERTGGTYSTLKVQPAELEDSGVYFCASSQAKGTGGYNEQFFGPGTRLTVL.

This clone is judged medium-sized. The J gene is TRBJ2-3, the V gene TRBV6-8; 7 positions agree with TRBD1. V lost 5 bases, J lost 5 bases, and 7 bases stayed unmatched. The germline V gene has CDR1 MNHGY and CDR2 SAAAGT. The CDR3 is made up of 14 amino acids. Written as DNA, the CDR3 is TGTGCCAGCAGTGGTGGGACAGCAAAAGATACGCAGTATTTT. This gives the protein CASSGGTAKDTQYF.

This clone was observed a handful of times. V gene TRBV1 combines with J gene TRBJ2-7; TRBD2 is the table's D call, not checked against the DNA. TRBV1 counts as a pseudogene. The CDR3 has 14 amino acids. CDR3 sequence reads: CASSRGLAGSEQYF. In nucleotides, the CDR3 is TGCGCCAGCAGCCGTGGACTAGCGGGGAGCGAGCAGTACTTC.

The chain combines TRBV7-6 with TRBJ2-6; either TRBD1 or TRBD2 may supply D (5 bases each). The V gene lost 5 bases and the J gene lost 4 bases, with 12 bases spanning the gap. The germline V gene has CDR1 SGHVS and CDR2 FNYEAQ. The CDR3 has 15 amino acids. DNA for the CDR3: TGTGCCAGCAGCCGGTCGGGGACCGGGGCCAACGTCCTGACTTTC. Its protein product is CASSRSGTGANVLTF.